Listed below are T cell receptor beta chains from one sample, sequenced in a study of shared clonotypes between healthy human individuals. The data were produced by immunoSEQ multiplex PCR, yet TCRdb's version contains in-frame clones alone and is incomplete. In the table there are about 92,000 clones, 68% of which are singletons. The sequenced sample was memory CD8+ T cells sorted from blood. These TCRs come from a man between 25 and 39 years old in good health. Each CDR3 is given with its conserved first and last residue. A D gene is named only where the DNA matches it firmly. Clone sizes are given selectively: once, few, many, or a class where the clone is expanded.

v_gene	len	j_gene	abundance	d_gene	CDR3aa	CDR3nt
TRBV7-8	14	TRBJ2-2	.	.	CASSFSGNTGELFF	TGTGCCAGCAGCTTTAGCGGAAACACCGGGGAGCTGTTTTTT
TRBV18	11	TRBJ2-2	many	.	CASELTGELFF	TGTGCCAGCGAACTAACCGGGGAGCTGTTTTTT
TRBV10-3	13	TRBJ2-1	.	.	CAISESGYNEQFF	TGTGCCATCAGTGAGTCCGGCTACAATGAGCAGTTCTTC
TRBV19	16	TRBJ2-1	.	TRBD1	CASNPGGTGNIYEQFF	TGTGCCAGTAACCCCGGGGGGACAGGGAATATCTATGAGCAGTTCTTC
TRBV7-9	13	TRBJ2-2	.	.	CASSLDESGELFF	TGTGCCAGCAGCTTAGATGAGTCCGGGGAGCTGTTTTTT
TRBV19	14	TRBJ2-7	.	.	CASSPRQGSHEQYF	TGTGCCAGTTCCCCCAGGCAGGGGTCCCACGAGCAGTACTTC
TRBV5-8	14	TRBJ1-5	.	.	CASSLGRHNQPQHF	TGTGCCAGCAGCTTGGGTCGCCACAATCAGCCCCAGCATTTT
TRBV28	14	TRBJ2-4	.	.	CASIRGPTEDIQYF	TGTGCCAGCATCCGGGGGCCCACTGAGGACATTCAGTACTTC
TRBV18	15	TRBJ2-7	many	.	CASSPPHTSTYEQYF	TGTGCCAGCTCACCACCCCATACTAGCACCTACGAGCAGTACTTC
TRBV27	16	TRBJ1-1	once	.	CASRDGSNLMNTEAFF	TGTGCCAGCAGAGACGGCAGCAACCTTATGAACACTGAAGCTTTCTTT
TRBV11-3	15	TRBJ1-2	.	TRBD1	CASSLWDRDVYGHTF	TGTGCCAGCAGCCTTTGGGACAGGGATGTCTATGGCCACACCTTC
TRBV29-1	18	TRBJ1-5	few	TRBD1	CSVESYPTGGKDFQPQHF	TGCAGCGTTGAAAGCTATCCGACAGGGGGCAAGGATTTTCAGCCCCAGCATTTT
TRBV2	12	TRBJ1-2	few	.	CASSEGGQGYTF	TGTGCCAGCAGTGAAGGGGGCCAGGGCTACACCTTC
TRBV7-2	14	TRBJ2-3	.	.	CASSPQLNTDTQYF	TGTGCCAGCAGCCCCCAACTAAACACAGATACGCAGTATTTT
TRBV15	16	TRBJ2-1	.	TRBD2	CATSLGLAATYNEQFF	TGTGCCACCAGCCTCGGACTAGCGGCCACCTACAATGAGCAGTTCTTC
TRBV19	14	TRBJ1-2	.	.	CASSIGLGDYGYTF	TGTGCCAGTAGTATAGGGCTCGGTGACTATGGCTACACCTTC
TRBV2	14	TRBJ1-5	once	TRBD1	CASSEGTGRQPQHF	TGTGCCAGCAGTGAGGGGACAGGGAGGCAGCCCCAGCATTTT
TRBV27	13	TRBJ2-1	.	.	CASSLGSYNEQFF	TGTGCCAGCAGTTTGGGGTCCTACAATGAGCAGTTCTTC
TRBV30	14	TRBJ2-5	.	TRBD2	CAWSPGLGSETQYF	TGTGCCTGGAGTCCGGGACTAGGTAGCGAGACCCAGTACTTC
TRBV29-1	15	TRBJ2-7	once	.	CSLSRRQPGECEQYF	TGCAGCCTTAGCCGTCGACAGCCCGGTGAATGCGAGCAGTACTTC
TRBV7-7	15	TRBJ2-2	.	.	CASSLSTTGEGELFF	TGTGCTAGCAGCTTATCCACCACAGGAGAGGGGGAGCTGTTTTTT
TRBV14	14	TRBJ2-1	few	TRBD2	CASSRLAGRDEQFF	TGTGCCAGCAGCCGACTAGCGGGAAGGGATGAGCAGTTCTTC
TRBV7-8	18	TRBJ2-7	.	TRBD1	CASSLEGFGRGPTYEQYF	TGTGCCAGCAGCTTAGAGGGTTTTGGCAGGGGGCCTACCTACGAGCAGTACTTC
TRBV6-1	11	TRBJ2-7	.	.	CASSQGGEQYF	TGTGCCAGCAGCCAGGGGGGTGAGCAGTACTTC
TRBV4-3	16	TRBJ2-7	.	.	CASSQGIETGSYEQYF	TGCGCCAGCAGCCAAGGTATCGAAACAGGTTCCTACGAGCAGTACTTC
TRBV9	14	TRBJ2-3	.	.	CASSVGGGPDTQYF	TGTGCCAGCAGCGTAGGGGGGGGCCCAGATACGCAGTATTTT
TRBV19	15	TRBJ2-3	once	.	CASRAEGRYTDTQYF	TGTGCCAGTAGAGCGGAAGGCAGATACACAGATACGCAGTATTTT
TRBV6-4	13	TRBJ2-1	.	.	CASSDRSHAIQFF	TGTGCCAGCAGTGACCGGAGCCACGCGATACAGTTCTTC
TRBV15	15	TRBJ2-7	.	TRBD1	CATSRGGQGGGEQYF	TGTGCCACCAGCAGAGGGGGACAGGGGGGTGGCGAGCAGTACTTC
TRBV27	15	TRBJ2-1	.	.	CASIRDRSSYNEQFF	TGTGCCAGTATCCGGGACCGGAGCTCCTACAATGAGCAGTTCTTC
TRBV2	14	TRBJ2-7	once	TRBD2	CASSASGRASEQYF	TGTGCCAGCAGCGCTAGCGGGAGGGCCTCCGAGCAGTACTTC
TRBV10-1	15	TRBJ2-3	once	TRBD2	CASNPGTSDTDTQYF	TGCGCCAGCAACCCGGGGACTAGCGACACAGATACGCAGTATTTT
TRBV11-2	14	TRBJ2-7	.	.	CASSLAPGVYEQYF	TGTGCCAGCAGCTTAGCTCCGGGAGTCTACGAGCAGTACTTC
TRBV2	13	TRBJ2-7	.	.	CASSKTNAYEQYF	TGTGCCAGCAGTAAGACAAACGCTTACGAGCAGTACTTC
TRBV19	12	TRBJ1-2	.	.	CASTDRLYGYTF	TGTGCCAGTACCGACCGGTTATATGGCTACACCTTC
TRBV5-8	15	TRBJ1-5	.	.	CASSLDGTAGQPQHF	TGTGCCAGCAGCTTGGATGGCACTGCCGGACAGCCCCAGCATTTT
TRBV27	15	TRBJ2-3	.	TRBD2	CASSLSSGSSDTQYF	TGTGCCAGCAGTTTGTCGAGCGGGAGTTCAGATACGCAGTATTTT
TRBV10-2	14	TRBJ2-3	once	.	CASSPARGTDTQYF	TGCGCCAGCAGTCCGGCTAGGGGCACAGATACGCAGTATTTT
TRBV6-5	12	TRBJ2-1	.	.	CASRYRVGEQFF	TGTGCCAGCAGGTACAGGGTGGGGGAGCAGTTCTTC
TRBV11-2	16	TRBJ2-5	.	.	CASSYRRGSGQETQYF	TGTGCCAGCAGCTACCGTCGGGGGAGCGGACAAGAGACCCAGTACTTC
TRBV14	14	TRBJ2-4	few	.	CASNEERPRDIQYF	TGTGCCAGCAACGAGGAACGGCCTCGGGACATTCAGTACTTC
TRBV5-1	14	TRBJ2-3	.	.	CASSLGLASEKRYF	TGCGCCAGCAGCTTGGGCTTAGCGTCAGAGAAACGGTATTTT
TRBV6-5	14	TRBJ2-1	many	.	CASSRRESYNEQFF	TGTGCCAGCAGTCGGAGGGAGAGCTACAATGAGCAGTTCTTC
TRBV19	16	TRBJ2-2	.	.	CASSSPAGRSTGELFF	TGTGCCAGTAGTAGCCCCGCAGGGCGAAGCACCGGGGAGCTGTTTTTT
TRBV28	13	TRBJ1-1	.	.	CASSAGQNTEAFF	TGTGCCAGCAGTGCAGGACAGAACACTGAAGCTTTCTTT
TRBV11-3	15	TRBJ2-1	.	TRBD1	CASSLDAGQDNEQFF	TGTGCCAGCAGCTTAGACGCGGGACAGGACAATGAGCAGTTCTTC
TRBV4-3	14	TRBJ2-7	.	TRBD2	CASSPAGGPGEQYF	TGCGCCAGCAGCCCAGCGGGAGGGCCCGGGGAGCAGTACTTC
TRBV27	16	TRBJ2-2	.	.	CASSPLIGGGTGELFF	TGTGCCAGCAGTCCACTTATCGGAGGGGGCACCGGGGAGCTGTTTTTT
TRBV5-6	13	TRBJ2-1	.	.	CASRPTGTPFPIF	TGTGCCAGCAGGCCAACCGGGACTCCTTTCCCGATCTTC
TRBV15	15	TRBJ2-1	.	TRBD1	CATSQGQDSYNEQFF	TGTGCCACCAGCCAGGGACAGGACTCCTACAATGAGCAGTTCTTC
TRBV21-1	14	TRBJ2-5	.	.	CARGETGRQETQYF	TGTGCCAGGGGGGAGACAGGGCGACAAGAGACCCAGTACTTC
TRBV6-5	13	TRBJ2-3	.	TRBD2	CASRGTTTDTQYF	TGTGCCAGCAGAGGGACTACCACAGATACGCAGTATTTT
TRBV7-8	15	TRBJ2-3	.	TRBD2	CASSPLAGPADTQYF	TGTGCCAGCAGCCCGTTAGCGGGACCGGCAGATACGCAGTATTTT
TRBV27	16	TRBJ2-1	many	.	CASSLLGHNVGDEQFF	TGTGCCAGCAGTTTATTGGGACATAACGTGGGTGATGAGCAGTTCTTC
TRBV7-2	14	TRBJ1-4	.	.	CASSSGHATEKLFF	TGTGCCAGCAGCTCGGGACACGCAACCGAAAAACTGTTTTTT
TRBV27	15	TRBJ2-7	.	TRBD2	CASSMGLAGLGEQYF	TGTGCCAGCAGCATGGGACTAGCGGGACTCGGGGAACAGTACTTC
TRBV5-4	13	TRBJ1-2	few	.	CASRWQPLDGYTF	TGTGCCAGCAGGTGGCAGCCTCTAGATGGCTACACCTTC